This T cell receptor beta chain was sequenced for a study of cytomegalovirus exposure and HLA in healthy donors. Study-level findings and limits: A previous analysis found most TCR beta V segments productive roughly 90% or roughly 30% of the time. Researchers reported in a later analysis that common viral pathogens appeared linked to several top clusters. By HLA locus, TCR association rates varied in a later analysis, with DRB1 showing the most and HLA-C the fewest.

In this sample, this clone turned up once. The antigen is unknown. This CDR3 has 10 amino acids. Trimming stripped 5 bases from V and 13 bases from J, with 11 bases between. Germline CDR1 and CDR2: SEHNR and FQNEAQ (reference sequence). In the PCR, 60 Vbeta and 13 Jbeta primers were used. Only in-frame clones appear in the TCRdb table, and some are missing; sequencing was by immunoSEQ multiplex PCR. This table has roughly 130,000 clones, approximately 85% appearing once. The chain joins TRBV7-9 to TRBJ1-2; possibly TRBD1 for D (6 bases). The sequenced sample was PBMCs. The clonotype comes from a boy between 5 and 17 years old in good health and CMV-seronegative. CDR3 DNA sequence: TGTGCCAGCAGCCTAACAGGGACCACCTTC. Its translation is CASSLTGTTF. The entire variable domain, with the rest obtained from reference TRBV7-9 and TRBJ1-2, is as follows: DTGVSQNPRHKITKRGQNVTFRCDPISEHNRLYWYRQTLGQGPEFLTYFQNEAQLEKSRLLSDRFSAERPKGSFSTLEIQRTEQGDSAMYLCASSLTGTTFGSGTRLTVV.